Listed below are T cell receptor beta chains from one sample, sequenced in a study of blood T cells in healthy people across ages. TCRdb reanalysed the 5' RACE reads using MiXCR and keeps one entry per CDR3 protein. The repertoire holds 850,000 to 950,000 distinct CDR3 sequences, with around 30% as singletons. The sample taken for sequencing was blood. These receptors originate from a woman aged 80 or over in good health. Both conserved end residues are trimmed from each CDR3.

J,V,length,CDR3
TRBJ2-4,TRBV12-3/TRBV12-4,12,ASSPGGPGNIQY
TRBJ2-7,TRBV7-9,12,ASSMTGGAYEQY
TRBJ2-7,TRBV7-9,16,ASSLDNLGSEATYEQY
TRBJ2-2,TRBV5-1,14,ASSPGQGAVTGELF
TRBJ2-7,TRBV18,11,ASSPSVGYEQY
TRBJ2-3,TRBV21-1,10,ASSKEPDTQY
TRBJ2-1,TRBV7-9,16,AIKATSGDATSYNEQF
TRBJ2-3,TRBV7-8,16,ASSWTSGGARGTDTQY
TRBJ2-1,TRBV24-1,13,ATSDPLVRVNEQF
TRBJ1-4,TRBV20-1,12,SARPSGFEEKLF
TRBJ2-1,TRBV18,14,ASSPPGTSTYNEQF
TRBJ2-5,TRBV7-8,13,ASSYETLAGETQY
TRBJ1-2,TRBV7-8,14,ASSLSVGGLTYGYT
TRBJ1-2,TRBV5-1,10,ASSLQGEGYT
TRBJ1-2,TRBV12-3/TRBV12-4,13,ASSRGQVRVYGYT
TRBJ2-3,TRBV29-1,9,SVTRTDTQY
TRBJ1-1,TRBV6-1,10,ASGQRNTEAF
TRBJ2-7,TRBV3-1,10,ASSQGSAPLY
TRBJ1-2,TRBV20-1,12,SVPFGTGTYGYT
TRBJ2-3,TRBV12-3/TRBV12-4,13,ASSGVLAGTGTQY
TRBJ2-5,TRBV20-1,12,SASGREYQETQY
TRBJ2-5,TRBV6-2/TRBV6-3,10,ASQIPQETQY
TRBJ2-5,TRBV5-1,14,ASSPGSTVTQETQY
TRBJ2-1,TRBV7-2,13,ASSLAVKNYNEQF
TRBJ2-1,TRBV7-8,13,ASTQGLLAYNEQF